This TCR beta chain was observed in a study of preoperative IRX-2 immunotherapy in early breast cancer. The treatment is: preoperative locoregional IRX-2 cytokine immunotherapy. Patients received preoperative, locoregional IRX-2 cytokine immunotherapy in a phase Ib study. V was pared by 4 bases and J by 3 bases, with 12 bases between. In germline, CDR1 is SNHLY, CDR2 FYNNEI. The CDR3 totals 15 residues. Profiling relied on immunoSEQ multiplex PCR, and the TCRdb table lists in-frame clones only, not all of them. The sample has over 20,000 clones; 80% to 90% are singletons. The chain uses TRBV2 and TRBJ1-4; D possibly corresponds to TRBD1 (5 bases). The TCR was taken from a human donor with breast cancer. The sample was lymph node tissue, taken after IRX-2 immunotherapy. DNA of the CDR3: TGTGCCAGCAGTGCCCGGGACGGACCTAATGAAAAACTGTTTTTT. As protein: CASSARDGPNEKLFF. The full variable domain, its missing parts supplied by reference TRBV2 and TRBJ1-4, is EPEVTQTPSHQVTQMGQEVILRCVPISNHLYFYWYRQILGQKVEFLVSFYNNEISEKSEIFDDQFSVERPDGSNFTLKIRSTKLEDSAMYFCASSARDGPNEKLFFGSGTQLSVL.